This TCR beta chain was captured in a study of early T cells in non-severe SARS-CoV-2 infection. The overall study: With bulk RNA from unsorted whole blood as input, sequencing yielded unpaired chains.

CDR1 and CDR2 from the germline V gene are SNHLY and FYNNEI. The CDR3 has 13 amino acids. Trimming cost V 7 bases and J 5 bases; bases outside gene matches: 7. Tagging with unique molecular identifiers was applied to individual cDNA molecules. TCRdb recomputed calls from the 5' RACE reads with MiXCR, one row per CDR3 protein. The sample holds roughly 75,000 distinct CDR3 sequences; about an eighth are singletons and the top ten take roughly 3.1%. Study conclusions and caveats: The VDJdb matching leaned toward anti-spike CD8 responses and overlooked private and CD4 specificities.

The sample holds a few counts of this clonotype. The antigen remains unidentified. Input material: whole blood. The source of this sequence is an adult who was a healthcare worker with PCR-confirmed SARS-CoV-2 infection or an uninfected control (not recorded which). The chain couples TRBV2 to TRBJ2-7; 8 nucleotides align to TRBD1. The CDR3 sequence: CASNLRGLDEQYF. The CDR3 DNA follows: TGTGCCAGCAATCTCAGGGGGCTGGACGAGCAGTACTTC.